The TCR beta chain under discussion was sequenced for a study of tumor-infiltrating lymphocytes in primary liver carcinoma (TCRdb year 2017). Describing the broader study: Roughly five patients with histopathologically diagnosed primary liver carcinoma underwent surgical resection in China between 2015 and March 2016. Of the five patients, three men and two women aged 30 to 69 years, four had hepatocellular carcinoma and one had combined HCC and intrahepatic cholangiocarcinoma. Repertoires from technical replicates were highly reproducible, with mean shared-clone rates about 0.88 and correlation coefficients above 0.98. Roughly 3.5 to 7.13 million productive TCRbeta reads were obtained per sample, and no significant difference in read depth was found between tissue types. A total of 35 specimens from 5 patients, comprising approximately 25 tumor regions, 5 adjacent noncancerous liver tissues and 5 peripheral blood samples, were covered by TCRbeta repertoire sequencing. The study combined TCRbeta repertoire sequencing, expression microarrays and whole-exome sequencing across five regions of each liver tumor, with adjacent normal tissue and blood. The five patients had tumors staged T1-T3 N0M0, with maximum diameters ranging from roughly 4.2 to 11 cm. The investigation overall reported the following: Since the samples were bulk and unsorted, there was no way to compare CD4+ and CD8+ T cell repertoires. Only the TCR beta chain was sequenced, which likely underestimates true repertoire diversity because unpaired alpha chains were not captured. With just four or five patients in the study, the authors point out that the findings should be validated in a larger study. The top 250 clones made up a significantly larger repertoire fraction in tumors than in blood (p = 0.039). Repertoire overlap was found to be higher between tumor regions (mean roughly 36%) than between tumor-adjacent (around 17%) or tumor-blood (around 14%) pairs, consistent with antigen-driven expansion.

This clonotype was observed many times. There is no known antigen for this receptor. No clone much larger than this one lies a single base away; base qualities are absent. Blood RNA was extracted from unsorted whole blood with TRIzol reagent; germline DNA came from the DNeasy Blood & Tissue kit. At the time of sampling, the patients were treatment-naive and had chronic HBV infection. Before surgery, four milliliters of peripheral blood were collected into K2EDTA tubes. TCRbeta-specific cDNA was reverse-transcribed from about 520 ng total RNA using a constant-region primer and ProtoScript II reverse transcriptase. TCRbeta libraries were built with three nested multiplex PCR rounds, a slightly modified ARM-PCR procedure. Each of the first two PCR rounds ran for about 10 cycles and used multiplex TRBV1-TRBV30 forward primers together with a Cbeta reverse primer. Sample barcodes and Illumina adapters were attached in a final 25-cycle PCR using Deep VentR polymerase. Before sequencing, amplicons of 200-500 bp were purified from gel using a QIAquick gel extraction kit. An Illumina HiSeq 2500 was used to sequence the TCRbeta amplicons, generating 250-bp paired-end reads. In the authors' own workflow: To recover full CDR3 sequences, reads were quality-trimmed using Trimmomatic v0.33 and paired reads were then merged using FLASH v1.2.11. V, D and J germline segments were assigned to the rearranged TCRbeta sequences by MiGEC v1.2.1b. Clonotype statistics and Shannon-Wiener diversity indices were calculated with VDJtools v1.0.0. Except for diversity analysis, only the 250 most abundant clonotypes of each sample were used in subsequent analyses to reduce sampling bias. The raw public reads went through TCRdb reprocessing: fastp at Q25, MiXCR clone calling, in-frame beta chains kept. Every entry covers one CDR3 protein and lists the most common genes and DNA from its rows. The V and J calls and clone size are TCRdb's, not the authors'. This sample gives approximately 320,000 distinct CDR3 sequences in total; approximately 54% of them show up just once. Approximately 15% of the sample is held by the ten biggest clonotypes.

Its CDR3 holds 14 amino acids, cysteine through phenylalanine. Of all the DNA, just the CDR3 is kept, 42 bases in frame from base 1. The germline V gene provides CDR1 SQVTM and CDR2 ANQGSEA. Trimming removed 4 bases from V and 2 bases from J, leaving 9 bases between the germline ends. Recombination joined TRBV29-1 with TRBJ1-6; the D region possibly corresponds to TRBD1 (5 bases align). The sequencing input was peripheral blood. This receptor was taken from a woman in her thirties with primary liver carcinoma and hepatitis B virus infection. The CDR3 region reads CSVALGPYNSPLHF. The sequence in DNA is TGCAGCGTTGCCTTGGGGCCCTATAATTCACCCCTCCACTTT.